This note documents a single T cell receptor (beta chain) sequence. This clonotype was counted at least ten times. What this receptor recognizes is not known. Base qualities are not at hand, and no much larger clone is one base apart. The TCR beta CDR3 region was amplified from genomic DNA by two rounds of multiplex PCR. The first PCR round used primers specific to each TRBV and TRBJ gene, with sequences filed in Chinese patent CN105087789A. Universal primers were used in the second PCR round. The Roche High Pure PCR Template Preparation Kit was used to extract genomic DNA from frozen PBMCs. The libraries underwent paired-end sequencing with 151 bp reads on an Illumina HiSeq 3000. In the authors' own workflow: CutAdapt was used to remove raw reads lacking the multiplex PCR primer sequences. Using PEAR, the high-quality paired reads were merged into contigs. TRB V, D and J gene segments were assigned to each contig with MiXCR by alignment to reference sequences. To remove sequencing errors, CDR3 sequences were clustered according to base quality and sequence similarity. Shannon entropy, normalized by the natural log of the productive TCR sequence number, served as the measure of diversity. Clonality was computed as one minus the ratio of Shannon entropy to the natural log of the number of unique clonotypes. Using the Youden index from ROC curves, the researchers picked the repertoire-metric cut-offs for progression-free survival, and all analyses were carried out in R 3.5.3. The public reads were reprocessed in TCRdb via fastp at Q25 and MiXCR, keeping in-frame beta chains. Every entry covers one CDR3 protein and lists the most common genes and DNA from its rows. TCRdb, not the original authors, processed these V and J calls. This sample gives 25,000 to 35,000 distinct CDR3 sequences in total; under 35% of them show up just once. The ten largest clones add up to around 30% of the sample.

This specimen belongs to a study of prognosis after radiotherapy for stage I lung cancer (dated by TCRdb to the early 2020s). Concerning the study at large: Fewer than 20 stage I NSCLC patients were enrolled in Nanjing, China, between 2018 and January 2019. Roughly five patients had oligometastatic NSCLC after their primary tumor was surgically resected, and under 15 patients had newly diagnosed primary stage I lung tumors. Every patient was deemed medically inoperable, around twelve because of comorbidities and seven or eight because they refused surgery. The cohort comprised under 15 men and several women with a median age of around 74 years, ranging from roughly 50 to 85 years. Eleven to twelve patients had adenocarcinoma and over five had squamous cell carcinoma as the tumor histology. Image-guided IMRT or VMAT was used to deliver SBRT in 3 to 5 fractions at a biologically effective dose of at least 100 Gy. In every patient, SBRT was given without any concurrent therapy. About 20% of the 19 patients developed distant metastases after SBRT, at a median of roughly seven months; the other 15 showed no significant progression. The study profiled peripheral blood TCR beta repertoires from stage I NSCLC patients before and after stereotactic body radiotherapy and related them to distant failure. For each of the 20 or so patients, one blood sample was taken before SBRT and one after, so the study sequenced about 38 samples in total. Findings and caveats that apply to the study as a whole: No adjustment for multiple comparisons was applied to any of the reported P values. Tumor specificity of expanded TCR clones was not determined. The small cohort and short follow-up limited the study, so independent validation of the findings is needed. Post-SBRT Shannon entropy and its change from baseline were lower in patients who developed distant metastases; baseline Shannon entropy was not associated with metastases. After SBRT, the number of unique TCR clones decreased (median about 9,100 before versus some 7,000 after; Wilcoxon paired P=0.011). Differences by metastasis status were reportedly seen in TRBV and TRBJ usage frequencies, involving two V genes at baseline and, after SBRT, nine or ten V genes and two J genes.

A history of other malignancies or of prior chemotherapy or radiotherapy was absent in all patients, and node-negative disease was shown on CT and PET/CT in all patients. Roughly 6 milliliters of peripheral venous blood were drawn into EDTA tubes at each of two time points. Ficoll-Paque Plus density-gradient centrifugation was used to isolate PBMCs. Samples were stored at -80°C immediately after collection until analysis. The CDR3 contains 14 residues, cysteine and phenylalanine counted. Only CDR3 DNA remains: 42 bases, in frame from the first base. V is clipped by 0 bases and J by 6 bases, and the sequence between their germline boundaries is 12 bases long. Per the germline V gene (reference sequence), MNHEY is the CDR1 and SMNVEV is the CDR2.

This sequence originates from a donor at least 50 years old with non-small cell lung cancer. This chain joins TRBV27 to TRBJ2-7; the D gene is not confidently resolved. Sequenced here: PBMCs, sampled before or after stereotactic body radiation therapy (not recorded which). Here is the DNA: TGTGCCAGCAGTTTATCGAGTCGCGGCCGCGAGCAGTACTTC. It translates as CASSLSSRGREQYF.